This is a list of T cell receptor beta chains from one sample in a study of blood T cell repertoires in COVID-19. Profiling relied on immunoSEQ multiplex PCR, and the TCRdb table lists in-frame clones only, not all of them. The sample shows 200,000 or so clones, 84% of them seen only once. What was sequenced was peripheral blood. Receptors originate from a man in his forties or fifties who had recovered from COVID-19. CDR3s include the opening cysteine and the closing phenylalanine or tryptophan. The order of the fields is V gene, CDR3 protein.

v_gene: TRBV6-1
CDR3aa: CASSERDAQYF

v_gene: TRBV4-2
CDR3aa: CASSLGGQASQETQYF

v_gene: TRBV5-1
CDR3aa: CASSPFAGTGNYEQYF

v_gene: TRBV7-9
CDR3aa: CASSFHRLGGNEQFF

v_gene: TRBV6-2/TRBV6-3
CDR3aa: CASSRDSNYGYTF

v_gene: TRBV5-1
CDR3aa: CASSLPTTHNEQFF

v_gene: TRBV24-1
CDR3aa: CATSDSQQGDTQYF

v_gene: TRBV7-8
CDR3aa: CASSITGTTPYEQYF

v_gene: TRBV5-1
CDR3aa: CASSEGLAGADTQYF

v_gene: TRBV10-3
CDR3aa: CAISESDTYQPQHF

v_gene: TRBV21-1
CDR3aa: CASSMDGIEQFF

v_gene: TRBV3-1/TRBV3-2
CDR3aa: CASSQALAGTNGYTF

v_gene: TRBV6-2/TRBV6-3
CDR3aa: CASSYLAGSDTQYF